The 10 T cell receptor beta chains below come from one sample, sequenced in a study of T-cell reconstitution after alpha-beta-depleted transplantation in children. TCRbeta library construction was performed incorporating unique molecular identifiers. TCRdb used MiXCR to reprocess the PCR reads, holding one entry per CDR3 protein. In the table there are about 980,000 distinct CDR3 sequences, roughly 29% of which are singletons. The specimen was PBMCs, mostly from graft donor cells, collected 360 days after TCRalphabeta/CD19-depleted stem cell transplant. The receptors were sampled from a boy younger than two who had a stem cell transplant for SCID, so the T cells may come from the graft donor.

This clonotype was counted between two and nine times. The genes are TRBV5-4 and TRBJ2-2, with D maybe TRBD2 (5 bases). CDR3 length: 16 amino acids. V dropped 4 bases and J dropped 1 base, with 14 bases sitting between them. Germline values: CDR1 SGHNT, CDR2 YYREEE (reference sequence). The CDR3 protein is CASSGGGSWNTGELFF. In DNA, the CDR3 is TGTGCCAGCAGCGGCGGTGGGAGCTGGAACACCGGGGAGCTGTTTTTT.

The CDR3 is CASSGDHTGELFF. The CDR3, as DNA: TGTGCCAGCAGCGGCGATCACACCGGGGAGCTGTTTTTT. V gene TRBV9 combines with J gene TRBJ2-2; no firm D call. This CDR3 region has 13 residues. V was pared by 3 bases and J by 3 bases, with 6 bases between. Germline CDR1 is SGDLS and CDR2 is YYNGEE.

Only a few counts were recorded for this clonotype. The V gene is TRBV20-1, the J gene TRBJ2-5; D is perhaps TRBD2 (5 bases). CDR1 is DFQATT, CDR2 SNEGSKA, per germline (reference sequence). The V and J ends lost 4 bases and 2 bases respectively, with 14 bases between them. The CDR3 extends over 14 amino acids. Here the CDR3 reads CSANPGLGQETQYF. Here the CDR3 DNA reads TGCAGTGCTAACCCGGGGTTGGGACAAGAGACCCAGTACTTC.

The sample holds a few counts of this clonotype. This chain connects TRBV6-1 to TRBJ2-2; the match to TRBD1 covers 10 bases. CDR3 size: 13 residues. Germline V gene lookup returns CDR1 MNHNS and CDR2 SASEGT. J gave up 7 bases and V 10 bases, and 6 bases lay outside the gene matches. The CDR3 spells CAIWDRGNGELFF. The DNA of the CDR3 is TGTGCCATATGGGACAGGGGTAACGGGGAGCTGTTTTTT.

This clonotype has just a few counts. The rearrangement links TRBV12-3 or TRBV12-4 to TRBJ2-1, with 7 bases identical to TRBD1. Trimming removed 4 bases from V and 1 base from J; junction bases left unmatched: 7. CDR3 length: 16 amino acids. CDR3 residues: CASSYGQVGSYNEQFF. The CDR3 DNA reads TGTGCCAGCAGTTACGGACAGGTTGGGTCCTACAATGAGCAGTTCTTC.

The chain couples TRBV12-3 or TRBV12-4 to TRBJ1-2; no clear D gene. There are 15 residues in the CDR3. The ends were cut back, 1 base at V and 1 base at J, with 10 bases in the middle. CDR3 DNA sequence: TGTGCCAGCAGTTTAGGTAGCCAGATTAACTATGGCTACACCTTC. This encodes CASSLGSQINYGYTF.

Only a few counts were recorded for this clonotype. CDR3: CASSLFFTEAFF. CDR3 sequence (DNA): TGTGCCAGCAGCTTGTTTTTCACTGAAGCTTTCTTT. This chain connects TRBV5-5 to TRBJ1-1; D is unresolved. Trimming cost V 1 base and J 4 bases, with 5 bases left between them. Germline CDR1 and CDR2: SGHKS and YYEKEE (reference sequence). The CDR3 runs 12 residues.

This clonotype was seen only a few times. The DNA of the CDR3 is TGTGCCATCAGCTTAGCCCAGGGGGGGAATACCTACGAGCAGTACTTC. Translation gives CAISLAQGGNTYEQYF. The chain links TRBV10-3 to TRBJ2-7; D is possibly TRBD1 or TRBD2 (7 bases each). Trimming removed 6 bases at V and 2 bases at J, with 20 bases between. CDR1 and CDR2 from the germline V gene are ENHRY and SYGVKD. CDR3 size: 16 residues.

This clonotype was seen a few times. The chain employs TRBV2 and TRBJ1-1; no reliable D call. There are 12 residues in the CDR3. Germline CDR1 is SNHLY and CDR2 is FYNNEI. The V gene lost 3 bases and the J gene lost 4 bases, with 6 bases spanning the gap. The chain's CDR3 is CASSERSTEAFF. In nucleotides, the CDR3 is TGTGCCAGCAGTGAGAGGAGCACTGAAGCTTTCTTT. The whole variable domain, remainder taken from reference TRBV2 and TRBJ1-1, is EPEVTQTPSHQVTQMGQEVILRCVPISNHLYFYWYRQILGQKVEFLVSFYNNEISEKSEIFDDQFSVERPDGSNFTLKIRSTKLEDSAMYFCASSERSTEAFFGQGTRLTVV.

This clonotype was seen only a few times. The rearrangement links TRBV5-1 to TRBJ2-1; possibly TRBD1 for D (5 bases). The CDR3 consists of 16 residues. Per germline, CDR1 SGHRS and CDR2 YFSETQ. V was cut by 5 bases and J by 2 bases, with 17 bases left in between. Here the CDR3 reads CASRKTGAPPYNEQFF. The CDR3 region has the DNA TGCGCCAGCAGGAAAACAGGAGCTCCTCCCTACAATGAGCAGTTCTTC.